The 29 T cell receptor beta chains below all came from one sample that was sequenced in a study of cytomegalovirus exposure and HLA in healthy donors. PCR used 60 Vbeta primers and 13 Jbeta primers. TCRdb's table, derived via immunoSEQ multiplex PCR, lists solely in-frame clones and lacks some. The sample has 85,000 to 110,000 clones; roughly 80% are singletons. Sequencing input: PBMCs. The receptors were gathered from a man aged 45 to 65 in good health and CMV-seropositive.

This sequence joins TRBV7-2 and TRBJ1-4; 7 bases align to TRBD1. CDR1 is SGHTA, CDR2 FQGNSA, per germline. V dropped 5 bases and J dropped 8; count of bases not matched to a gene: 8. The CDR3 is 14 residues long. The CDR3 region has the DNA TGTGCCAGCAGCCGTGGACAGGCTGGCGAAAAACTGTTTTTT. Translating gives CASSRGQAGEKLFF.

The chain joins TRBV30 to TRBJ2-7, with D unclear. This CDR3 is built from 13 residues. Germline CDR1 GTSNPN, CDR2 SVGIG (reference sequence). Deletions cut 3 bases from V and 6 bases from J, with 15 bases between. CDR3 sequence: CAWRLGRNSEQYF. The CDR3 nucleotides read TGTGCCTGGAGGTTGGGCAGGAATAGCGAGCAGTACTTC.

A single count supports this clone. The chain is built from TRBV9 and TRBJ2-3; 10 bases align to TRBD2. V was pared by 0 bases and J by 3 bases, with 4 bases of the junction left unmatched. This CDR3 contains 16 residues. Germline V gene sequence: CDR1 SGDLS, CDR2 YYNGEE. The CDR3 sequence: CASSVASGSETDTQYF. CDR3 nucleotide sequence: TGTGCCAGCAGCGTAGCTAGCGGGAGTGAAACAGATACGCAGTATTTT.

The CDR3 protein is CARAPLAKNIQYF. The DNA for the CDR3 is TGTGCCAGGGCACCTCTAGCCAAAAACATTCAGTACTTC. The gene calls are TRBV19 and TRBJ2-4, with D hard to call. The germline V gene encodes CDR1 LNHDA and CDR2 SQIVND (reference sequence). Between the trimmed V and J ends, which lost 9 bases and 0 bases, there was a span of 9 bases. This CDR3 comprises 13 residues.

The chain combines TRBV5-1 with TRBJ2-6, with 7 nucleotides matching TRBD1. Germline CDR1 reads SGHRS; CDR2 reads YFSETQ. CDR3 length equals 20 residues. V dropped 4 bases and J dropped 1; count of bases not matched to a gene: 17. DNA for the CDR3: TGCGCCAGCAGCCCTGATGTTTGGAGTAGGGGGCGGTCTGGGGCCAACGTCCTGACTTTC. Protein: CASSPDVWSRGRSGANVLTF.

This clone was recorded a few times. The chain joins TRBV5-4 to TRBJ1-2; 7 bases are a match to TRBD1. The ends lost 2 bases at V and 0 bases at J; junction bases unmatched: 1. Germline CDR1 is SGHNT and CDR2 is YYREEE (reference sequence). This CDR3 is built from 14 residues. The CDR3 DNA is TGTGCCAGCAGCTTAGGGGGCGCTAACTATGGCTACACCTTC. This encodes CASSLGGANYGYTF. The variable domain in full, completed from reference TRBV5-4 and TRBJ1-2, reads ETGVTQSPTHLIKTRGQQVTLRCSSQSGHNTVSWYQQALGQGPQFIFQYYREEENGRGNFPPRFSGLQFPNYSSELNVNALELDDSALYLCASSLGGANYGYTFGSGTRLTVV.

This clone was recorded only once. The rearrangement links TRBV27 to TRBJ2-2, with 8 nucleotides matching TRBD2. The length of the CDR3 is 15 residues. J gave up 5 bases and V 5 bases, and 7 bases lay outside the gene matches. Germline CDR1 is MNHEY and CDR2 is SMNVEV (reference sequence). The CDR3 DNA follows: TGTGCCAGCAGTCCCGAGCGGGGGAAGACCGGGGAGCTGTTTTTT. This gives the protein CASSPERGKTGELFF.

The CDR3 loop reads CASSLQGFGNTIYF. CDR3 DNA sequence: TGTGCCAGCAGCTTACAGGGTTTTGGAAACACCATATATTTT. The V call is TRBV11-2, the J call TRBJ1-3; a weak D match, TRBD1 (5 bases). The V and J ends lost 2 bases and 3 bases respectively, with 8 bases between them. The CDR3 runs 14 residues. From germline, CDR1 is SGHAT and CDR2 FQNNGV.

The CDR3, as DNA: TGTGCCAGCAGCTTTGGACAGGCGGGGACCTACGAGCAGTACTTC. Protein sequence: CASSFGQAGTYEQYF. The rearrangement uses TRBV7-3 and TRBJ2-7; possible D gene TRBD1, 7 bases. The CDR3 runs to 15 residues. Germline CDR1 SGHTA, CDR2 FQGTGA. V was cut by 3 bases and J by 2 bases, with 14 bases left in between.

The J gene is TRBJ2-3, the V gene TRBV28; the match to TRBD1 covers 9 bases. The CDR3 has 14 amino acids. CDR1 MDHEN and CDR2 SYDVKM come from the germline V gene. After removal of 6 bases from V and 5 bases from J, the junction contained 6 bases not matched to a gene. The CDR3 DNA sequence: TGTGCCAGCAGCACAGGGGGCTTCGGAGATACGCAGTATTTT. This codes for CASSTGGFGDTQYF.

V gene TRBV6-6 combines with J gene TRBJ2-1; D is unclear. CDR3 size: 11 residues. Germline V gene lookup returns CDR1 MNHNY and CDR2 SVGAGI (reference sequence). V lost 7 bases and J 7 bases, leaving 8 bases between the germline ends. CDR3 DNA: TGTGCCAGCAAGCACGGTAATGAGCAGTTCTTC. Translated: CASKHGNEQFF.

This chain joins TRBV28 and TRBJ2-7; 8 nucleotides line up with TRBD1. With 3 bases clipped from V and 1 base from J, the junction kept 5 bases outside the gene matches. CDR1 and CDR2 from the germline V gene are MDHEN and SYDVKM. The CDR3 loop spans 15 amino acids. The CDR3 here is CASSFLTGASYEQYF. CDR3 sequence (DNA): TGTGCCAGCAGTTTCCTGACAGGGGCTTCCTACGAGCAGTACTTC.

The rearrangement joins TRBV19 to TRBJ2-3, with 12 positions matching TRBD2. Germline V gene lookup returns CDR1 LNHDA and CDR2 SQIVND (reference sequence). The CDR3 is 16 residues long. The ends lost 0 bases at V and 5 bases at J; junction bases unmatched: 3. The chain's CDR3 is CASSIELAGGIDTQYF. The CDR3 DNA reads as TGTGCCAGTAGTATAGAACTAGCGGGAGGCATAGATACGCAGTATTTT. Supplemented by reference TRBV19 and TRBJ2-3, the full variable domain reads DGGITQSPKYLFRKEGQNVTLSCEQNLNHDAMYWYRQDPGQGLRLIYYSQIVNDFQKGDIAEGYSVSREKKESFPLTVTSAQKNPTAFYLCASSIELAGGIDTQYFGPGTRLTVL.

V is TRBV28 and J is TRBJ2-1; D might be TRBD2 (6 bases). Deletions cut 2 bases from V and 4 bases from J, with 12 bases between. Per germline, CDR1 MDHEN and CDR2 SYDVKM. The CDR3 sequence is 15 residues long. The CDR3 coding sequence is TGTGCCAGCAGTTTAGTGGGAGGAACTTACAATGAGCAGTTCTTC. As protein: CASSLVGGTYNEQFF. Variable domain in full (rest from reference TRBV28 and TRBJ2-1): DVKVTQSSRYLVKRTGEKVFLECVQDMDHENMFWYRQDPGLGLRLIYFSYDVKMKEKGDIPEGYSVSREKKERFSLILESASTNQTSMYLCASSLVGGTYNEQFFGPGTRLTVL.

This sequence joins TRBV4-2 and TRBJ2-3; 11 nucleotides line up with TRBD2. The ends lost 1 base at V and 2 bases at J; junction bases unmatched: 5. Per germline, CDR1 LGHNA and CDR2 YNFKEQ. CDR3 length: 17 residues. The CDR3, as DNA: TGTGCCAGCAGCCAAGTCACTAGCGGGAGCTACACAGATACGCAGTATTTT. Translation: CASSQVTSGSYTDTQYF.

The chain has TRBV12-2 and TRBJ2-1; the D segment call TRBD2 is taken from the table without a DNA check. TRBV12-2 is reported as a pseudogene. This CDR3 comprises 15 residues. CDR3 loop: CASRSPLAGEGEQFF. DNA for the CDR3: TGTGCAAGTCGCTCCCCACTAGCGGGAGAGGGGGAGCAGTTCTTC.

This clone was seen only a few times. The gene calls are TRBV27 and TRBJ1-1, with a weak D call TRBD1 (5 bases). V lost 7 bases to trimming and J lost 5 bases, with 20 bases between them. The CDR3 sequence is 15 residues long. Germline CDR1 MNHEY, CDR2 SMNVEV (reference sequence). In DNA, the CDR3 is TGTGCCAGCATTAAAATGGGGGGGTTAGGGACTGAAGCTTTCTTT. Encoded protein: CASIKMGGLGTEAFF.

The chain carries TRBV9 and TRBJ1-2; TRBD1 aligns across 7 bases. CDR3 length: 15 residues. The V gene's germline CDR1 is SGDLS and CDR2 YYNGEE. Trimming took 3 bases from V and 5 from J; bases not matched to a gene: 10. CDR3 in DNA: TGTGCCAGCAGCGGAGGACAGGCGTCCCCATATGGCTACACCTTC. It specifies CASSGGQASPYGYTF.

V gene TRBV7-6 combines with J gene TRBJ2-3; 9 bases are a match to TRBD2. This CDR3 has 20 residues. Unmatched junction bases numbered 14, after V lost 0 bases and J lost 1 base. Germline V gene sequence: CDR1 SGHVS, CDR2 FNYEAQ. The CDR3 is CASSLASGRSFWEGTDTQYF. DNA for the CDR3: TGTGCCAGCAGCTTAGCTAGCGGGAGATCTTTCTGGGAAGGCACAGATACGCAGTATTTT.

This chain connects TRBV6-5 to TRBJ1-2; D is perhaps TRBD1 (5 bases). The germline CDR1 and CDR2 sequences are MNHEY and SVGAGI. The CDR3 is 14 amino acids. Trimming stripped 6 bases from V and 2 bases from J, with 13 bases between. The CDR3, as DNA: TGTGCCAGCAGCCGGGAGGGGCGCAACTATGGCTACACCTTC. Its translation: CASSREGRNYGYTF.

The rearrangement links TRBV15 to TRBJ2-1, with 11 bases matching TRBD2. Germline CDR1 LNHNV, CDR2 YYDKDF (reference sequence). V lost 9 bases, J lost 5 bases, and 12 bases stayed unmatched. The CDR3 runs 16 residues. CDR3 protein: CATSLPGTSGHNEQFF. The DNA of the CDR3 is TGTGCCACGTCCCTGCCCGGGACTAGCGGACACAATGAGCAGTTCTTC. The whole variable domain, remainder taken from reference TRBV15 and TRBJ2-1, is DAMVIQNPRYQVTQFGKPVTLSCSQTLNHNVMYWYQQKSSQAPKLLFHYYDKDFNNEADTPDNFQSRRPNTSFCFLDIRSPGLGDTAMYLCATSLPGTSGHNEQFFGPGTRLTVL.

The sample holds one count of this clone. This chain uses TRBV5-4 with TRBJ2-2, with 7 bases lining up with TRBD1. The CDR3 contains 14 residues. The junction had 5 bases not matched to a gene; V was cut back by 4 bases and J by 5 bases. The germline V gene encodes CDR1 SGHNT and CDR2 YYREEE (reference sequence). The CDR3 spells CASSPQTGTGELFF. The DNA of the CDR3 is TGTGCCAGCAGCCCACAGACAGGGACCGGGGAGCTGTTTTTT.

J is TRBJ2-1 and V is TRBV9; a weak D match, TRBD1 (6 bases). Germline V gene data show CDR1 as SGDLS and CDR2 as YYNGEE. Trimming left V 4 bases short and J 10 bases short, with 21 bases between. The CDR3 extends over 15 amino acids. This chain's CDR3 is CASSPRDNGGTEQFF. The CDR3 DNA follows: TGTGCCAGCAGCCCGAGGGACAATGGGGGAACGGAGCAGTTCTTC.

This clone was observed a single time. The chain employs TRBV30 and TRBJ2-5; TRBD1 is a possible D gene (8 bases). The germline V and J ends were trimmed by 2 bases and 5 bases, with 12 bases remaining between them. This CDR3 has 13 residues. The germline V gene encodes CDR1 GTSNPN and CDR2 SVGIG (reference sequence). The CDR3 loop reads CAWSTGGVETQYF. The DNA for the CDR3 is TGTGCCTGGAGTACAGGGGGGGTTGAGACCCAGTACTTC.

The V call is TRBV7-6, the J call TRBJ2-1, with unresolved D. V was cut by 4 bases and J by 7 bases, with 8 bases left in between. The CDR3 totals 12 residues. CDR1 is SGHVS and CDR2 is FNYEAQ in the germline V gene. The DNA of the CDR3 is TGTGCCAGCAGCTCCCGTCCTAATGAGCAGTTCTTC. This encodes CASSSRPNEQFF.

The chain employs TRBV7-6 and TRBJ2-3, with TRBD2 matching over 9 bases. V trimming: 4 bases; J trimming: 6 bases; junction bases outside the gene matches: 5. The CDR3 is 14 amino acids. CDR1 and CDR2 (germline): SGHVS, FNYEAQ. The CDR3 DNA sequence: TGTGCCAGCAGCTCTAGCGGGAAAGGGGATACGCAGTATTTT. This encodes CASSSSGKGDTQYF. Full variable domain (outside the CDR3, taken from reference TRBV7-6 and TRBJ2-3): GAGVSQSPRYKVTKRGQDVALRCDPISGHVSLYWYRQALGQGPEFLTYFNYEAQQDKSGLPNDRFSAERPEGSISTLTIQRTEQRDSAMYRCASSSSGKGDTQYFGPGTRLTVL.

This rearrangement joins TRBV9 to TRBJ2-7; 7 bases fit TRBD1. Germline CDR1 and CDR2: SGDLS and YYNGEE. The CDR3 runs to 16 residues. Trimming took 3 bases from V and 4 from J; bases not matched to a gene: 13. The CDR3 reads CASSADSGQFRYEQYF. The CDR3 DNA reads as TGTGCCAGCAGCGCGGACTCGGGACAGTTCAGGTACGAGCAGTACTTC.

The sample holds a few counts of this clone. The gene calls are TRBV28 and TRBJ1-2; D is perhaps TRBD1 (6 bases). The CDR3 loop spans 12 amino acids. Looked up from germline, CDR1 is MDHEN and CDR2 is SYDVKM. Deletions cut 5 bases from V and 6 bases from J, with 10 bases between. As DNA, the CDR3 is TGTGCCAGCAGTAGAGGACAGAATGGCTACACCTTC. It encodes CASSRGQNGYTF.

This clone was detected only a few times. The CDR3 is CASSLAEGGSSGTGELFF. CDR3 DNA: TGCGCCAGCAGCTTGGCCGAAGGCGGCTCCTCGGGAACCGGGGAGCTGTTTTTT. The chain recombines TRBV5-1 with TRBJ2-2; a weak D match, TRBD2 (5 bases). The V and J ends lost 0 bases and 5 bases respectively, with 20 bases between them. The germline V gene encodes CDR1 SGHRS and CDR2 YFSETQ. The CDR3 spans 18 residues.